This TCR beta chain came from a study of shared clonotypes between healthy human individuals. Study findings and constraints: A reduction in generation probabilities was seen for non-shared clonotypes relative to those shared by all four donors.

The data were produced by immunoSEQ multiplex PCR, yet TCRdb's version contains in-frame clones alone and is incomplete. The table shows about 2.4 million clones, with approximately 93% occurring only once. V shed 2 bases and J shed 8 bases, with 15 bases lying between them. This CDR3 has 15 residues. The germline gives CDR1 MDHEN, CDR2 SYDVKM. Details on this clone: Its matching antigen is unknown.

The investigators split CD4+ cells into a CD45RA+ naive subset and a CD45RA-negative memory subset. The specimen was naive CD4+ T cells from PBMCs. The subset: CD45RA+ positively selected. The origin of this receptor is a man aged 18 to 35 in good health. Some clones in this sample may be carry-over from other donors' samples. This chain connects TRBV28 to TRBJ1-4; D is uncertain. In DNA, the CDR3 is TGTGCCAGCAGTTTACGAGAGTTTGAGAAGGAAAAACTGTTTTTT. This sequence encodes CASSLREFEKEKLFF. The full variable domain, its missing parts supplied by reference TRBV28 and TRBJ1-4, is DVKVTQSSRYLVKRTGEKVFLECVQDMDHENMFWYRQDPGLGLRLIYFSYDVKMKEKGDIPEGYSVSREKKERFSLILESASTNQTSMYLCASSLREFEKEKLFFGSGTQLSVL.